This is a list of T cell receptor beta chains from one sample in a study of technical replicates of blood from a handful of donors. Repertoires were generated with immunoSEQ multiplex PCR, while TCRdb's copy carries only in-frame clones and drops some. The sample lists approximately 75,000 clones, 97% occurring once. Sequencing input: T cells isolated from PBMCs. Source of these receptors: a human donor in good health. Both conserved end residues are trimmed from each CDR3.

cdr3_aa j_call cdr3_length v_call
AWSVRRATSGESHTWDTQY TRBJ2-3 19 TRBV30
ASSLSTGNTGELF TRBJ2-2 13 TRBV5-1
ASSQLGRRPHTEAF TRBJ1-1 14 TRBV4-1
ASSTKLAGVRNEQF TRBJ2-1 14 TRBV19
AWSLPGLAGVDTQY TRBJ2-3 14 TRBV30
ASSPLGRNQPQH TRBJ1-5 12 TRBV18
ASSELAGGHNEQF TRBJ2-1 13 TRBV6-1
ASSLSGTDTQY TRBJ2-3 11 TRBV27
ASSLSASGGQETQY TRBJ2-5 14 TRBV7-3
ASSQVMYGGPPHYGYT TRBJ1-2 16 TRBV4-1
ASSWWGRTGELF TRBJ2-2 12 TRBV5-4
ASSPLGGPYGYT TRBJ1-2 12 TRBV5-1
ASSPRLAGGQETQY TRBJ2-5 14 TRBV4-1
ASSDSKSRGNQPQH TRBJ1-5 14 TRBV6-4
ASSLGLAGGRTEAF TRBJ1-1 14 TRBV13
ASSSPGGISYEQY TRBJ2-7 13 TRBV5-1
ATSREAGVIEKLF TRBJ1-4 13 TRBV15
ASSFPRPIRTGFSGYT TRBJ1-2 16 TRBV5-6
ASSLFRALDYGYT TRBJ1-2 13 TRBV28
SVAKDWDRNEQF TRBJ2-1 12 TRBV29-1
FFGTGYEQY TRBJ2-7 9 TRBV20-1
ASSLVGLSYEQY TRBJ2-7 12 TRBV5-8
ASSPAETGWQPQH TRBJ1-5 13 TRBV11-2
ASSSWTGGADTQY TRBJ2-3 13 TRBV11-3
SVSHRISDYERY TRBJ2-7 12 TRBV29-1
ASSDRGSGGNYNEQF TRBJ2-1 15 TRBV11-2
ASSSSSYEQY TRBJ2-7 10 TRBV5-6
SVERKLAGGFPY TRBJ2-3 12 TRBV29-1
ASSPPGPYGYT TRBJ1-2 11 TRBV19
ASSAQAGLYGYT TRBJ1-2 12 TRBV11-2
ATSPSGSYEQY TRBJ2-7 11 TRBV19
ASSPSGSEQF TRBJ2-1 10 TRBV6-5
ASSLSRAGDVNTEAF TRBJ1-1 15 TRBV5-1
ASSSYQETQY TRBJ2-5 10 TRBV5-4
ASSSTSGGNEQY TRBJ2-7 12 TRBV5-4
ATSRPQLGLVVGLEQF TRBJ2-1 16 TRBV15
ASSPTGAYGYT TRBJ1-2 11 TRBV7-9
ASSSGQGGLLDEQY TRBJ2-7 14 TRBV5-4
ASSSTGGSYEQY TRBJ2-7 12 TRBV4-1
ASSLRTGTETQY TRBJ2-5 12 TRBV5-1
ASSLTGGDQETQY TRBJ2-5 13 TRBV18
AISLAGESGELF TRBJ2-2 12 TRBV10-3